This T cell receptor (beta chain) is from a study of blood T cells in healthy people across ages. Findings and limits, study-wide: Changes in expanded clonotypes were possibly confounded, as the CMV status of donors was unknown.

A remark on this clonotype: Its antigen is currently unknown.

A second roughly 6 to 12 cycle PCR used barcoded and J-beta primers. Every cDNA molecule bore a tag from a template-switch adaptor containing 12 random nucleotides. TCRdb ran MiXCR on the 5' RACE reads and lists one entry per CDR3 protein. The profile shows under 750,000 distinct CDR3 sequences, around 50% of them singletons. The sample, 9 to 10 milliliters of peripheral blood, was drawn from each donor. J was trimmed by 7 bases and V by 4 bases; bases with no gene match: 8. The CDR3 runs 15 residues. Germline CDR1 SGDLS, CDR2 YYNGEE. The chain carries TRBV9 and TRBJ2-7; 13 nucleotides agree with TRBD2. Sequencing was performed on blood. This TCR derives from a man of 80 years or more in good health. The chain's CDR3 is CASSPRTSGSGEQYF. In DNA form, the CDR3 reads TGTGCCAGCAGCCCCCGGACTAGCGGGAGCGGGGAGCAGTACTTC.